This T cell receptor beta chain was sequenced for a study of vaccination effects on CD4 cells after COVID-19. Cultured cells yielded isolated CD4+ T cells after around 9 days. Participants were given two doses of BNT162b2 or mRNA-1273 vaccine. The junction had 9 bases not matched to a gene; V was cut back by 5 bases and J by 3 bases. CDR3 size: 16 residues. Germline CDR1 reads MGHRA; CDR2 reads YSYEKL. TCRdb's table, derived via immunoSEQ multiplex PCR, lists solely in-frame clones and lacks some. The sample lists fewer than 55,000 clones, roughly 70% occurring once. Details on this clone: Antigen specificity is unknown.

The specimen comprised CD4+ T cells from PBMCs cultured without peptide, sampled after COVID-19 vaccination. This receptor was taken from a human donor who received a COVID-19 vaccine. J is TRBJ2-3 and V is TRBV4-1; 9 bases line up with TRBD2. DNA for the CDR3: TGCGCCAGCAGCGCTCGCGGGGGGGCAAGAACAGATACGCAGTATTTT. Translated: CASSARGGARTDTQYF.